This T cell receptor (beta chain) was retrieved from a study of T cell changes during pregnancy in multiple sclerosis. Sequencing was performed with immunoSEQ multiplex PCR; in TCRdb, only in-frame clones are kept and a portion is missing. Seen here are tens of thousands of clones, 92% observed once, and the top ten hold approximately 0.18%. V lost 4 bases and J 2 bases, leaving 9 bases between the germline ends. Germline V gives CDR1 SGHTA, CDR2 FQGTGA. The CDR3 covers 13 residues. The chain has TRBV7-3 and TRBJ2-7; no clear D. The sample consisted of CD4+ T cells from peripheral blood mononuclear cells, taken in the second trimester of pregnancy. The sequence derives from a female donor with multiple sclerosis, enrolled in a pregnancy study. CDR3 protein: CASSSLAPYEQYF. The CDR3 bases are TGTGCCAGCAGCTCCCTCGCGCCCTACGAGCAGTACTTC.